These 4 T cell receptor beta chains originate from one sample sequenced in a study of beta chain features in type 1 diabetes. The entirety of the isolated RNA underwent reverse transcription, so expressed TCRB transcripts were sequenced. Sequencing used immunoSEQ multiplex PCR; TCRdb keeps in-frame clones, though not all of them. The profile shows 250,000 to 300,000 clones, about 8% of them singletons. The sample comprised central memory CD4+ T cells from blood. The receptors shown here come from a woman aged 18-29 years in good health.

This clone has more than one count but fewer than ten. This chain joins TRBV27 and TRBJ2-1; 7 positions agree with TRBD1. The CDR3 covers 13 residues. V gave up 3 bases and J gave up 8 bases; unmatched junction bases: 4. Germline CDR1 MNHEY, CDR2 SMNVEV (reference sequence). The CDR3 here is CASSFEGGYEQFF. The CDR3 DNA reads TGTGCCAGCAGTTTTGAAGGGGGCTATGAGCAGTTCTTC.

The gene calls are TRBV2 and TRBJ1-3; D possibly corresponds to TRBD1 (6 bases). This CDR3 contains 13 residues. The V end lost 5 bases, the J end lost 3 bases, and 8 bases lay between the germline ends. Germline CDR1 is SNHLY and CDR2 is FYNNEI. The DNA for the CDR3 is TGTGCCAGCAGTAGGGACATTGGAAACACCATATATTTT. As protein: CASSRDIGNTIYF.

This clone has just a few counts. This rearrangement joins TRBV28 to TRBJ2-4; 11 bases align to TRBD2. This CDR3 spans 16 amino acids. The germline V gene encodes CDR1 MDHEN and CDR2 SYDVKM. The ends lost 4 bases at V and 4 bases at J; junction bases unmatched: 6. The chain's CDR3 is CASSSDTSGGKNIQYF. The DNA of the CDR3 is TGTGCCAGCAGTTCCGACACTAGCGGGGGTAAAAACATTCAGTACTTC.

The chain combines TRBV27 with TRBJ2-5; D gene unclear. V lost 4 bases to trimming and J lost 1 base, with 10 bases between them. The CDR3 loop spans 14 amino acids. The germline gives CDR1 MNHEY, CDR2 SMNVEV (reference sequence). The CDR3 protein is CASSSWGTQETQYF. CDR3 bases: TGTGCCAGCAGTTCTTGGGGTACCCAAGAGACCCAGTACTTC.